This is a list of T cell receptor beta chains from one sample in a study of cytomegalovirus exposure and HLA in healthy donors. The repertoire was sequenced with immunoSEQ multiplex PCR; TCRdb's copy has only in-frame clones and lacks some. The data show about 160,000 clones, more than 60% seen once. The source material was PBMCs. The receptors were gathered from a woman in her 30s in good health and CMV-seronegative. Both conserved end residues are part of each CDR3. A D gene is named only where the DNA matches it firmly. The size field is filled for only some rows; it gives once, few, many or a size class.

cdr3_nt cdr3_aa clone_size d_call j_call v_call
TGCGCCAGCAGCTTAGGGGAATCCTACGAGCAGTACTTC CASSLGESYEQYF . . TRBJ2-7 TRBV5-1
TGTGCCAGCAGTTTAGAGCGGGGGGCTGCCTACGAGCAGTACTTC CASSLERGAAYEQYF few TRBD2 TRBJ2-7 TRBV27
TGTGCCAGTAGCCCACTAGCGGGGGGGCCCTCCTACAATGAGCAGTTCTTC CASSPLAGGPSYNEQFF . TRBD2 TRBJ2-1 TRBV19
TGCGCCAGCAGCTTTAGTCTTCAAGAGACCCAGTACTTC CASSFSLQETQYF . . TRBJ2-5 TRBV5-1
TGTGCCAGTGAAGGGGAGCGGGACACTGAAGCTTTCTTT CASEGERDTEAFF . . TRBJ1-1 TRBV19
TGTGCCAGCAGCTTATTGGGGGACAGGTTTGAAAAACTGTTTTTT CASSLLGDRFEKLFF . TRBD1 TRBJ1-4 TRBV5-5
TGTGCCAGTAGCCGGGGGACCCGGGCGAACACCGGGGAGCTGTTTTTT CASSRGTRANTGELFF . . TRBJ2-2 TRBV19
TGTGCCAGCAGTTTCCGTCGTGGGGGGGACAGGAGTGATCAGCCCCAGCATTTT CASSFRRGGDRSDQPQHF once TRBD1 TRBJ1-5 TRBV28
TGTGCCAGCTCACCAGGTATTAAGGAGGAGACCCAGTACTTC CASSPGIKEETQYF . . TRBJ2-5 TRBV18
TGTGCCAGCAGCCTCCCCCGGGACTACTCGAACACCGGGGAGCTGTTTTTT CASSLPRDYSNTGELFF . TRBD2 TRBJ2-2 TRBV7-9
TGTGCCAGCAGTGAATCGGGCGGGGGGGGTCGACATGAGCAGTTCTTC CASSESGGGGRHEQFF . TRBD2 TRBJ2-1 TRBV25-1
TGCGCCAGCAGCTCAAAAACCGGGACAGGGTCTGGCTACACCTTC CASSSKTGTGSGYTF . TRBD1 TRBJ1-2 TRBV5-1
TGCGCCAGCAGCTTGGGGGCCTCTGGAGGGACAGATACGCAGTATTTT CASSLGASGGTDTQYF . . TRBJ2-3 TRBV5-1
TGTGCCAGCAGTGATGGGACAGGGGGGTACAATGAGCAGTTCTTC CASSDGTGGYNEQFF few TRBD1 TRBJ2-1 TRBV2
TGTGCCAGCAGCTCCGCCGGGACAGGGCGCACAGATACGCAGTATTTT CASSSAGTGRTDTQYF . TRBD1 TRBJ2-3 TRBV11-3
TGTGCCAGCAGTGAGGACAGGGGGCAAGAGACCCAGTACTTC CASSEDRGQETQYF once TRBD1 TRBJ2-5 TRBV2
TGTGCCAGCAGCTTGTTGGTGGGGGCAGGAGACGGCTACACCTTC CASSLLVGAGDGYTF once . TRBJ1-2 TRBV5-4
TGCAGCGGCTACCTCGCGGGGGACACCGGGGAGCTGTTTTTT CSGYLAGDTGELFF few TRBD2 TRBJ2-2 TRBV29-1
TGTGCCAGCAGCTTCGCGGGGAGCACAGATACGCAGTATTTT CASSFAGSTDTQYF . . TRBJ2-3 TRBV11-3
TGTGCCTGGAGTTCCGGACAGAACTACGAGCAGTACTTC CAWSSGQNYEQYF . . TRBJ2-7 TRBV30
TGTGCCAGCAGCGTAGTTTACTCCACCGACACCGGGGAGCTGTTTTTT CASSVVYSTDTGELFF . . TRBJ2-2 TRBV9
TGCGCCAGCAGCCAAGATGTGGGTCGGGGCACTGAAGCTTTCTTT CASSQDVGRGTEAFF . . TRBJ1-1 TRBV4-1
TGCGCCAGCAGCTCTGGGGGGGCGTCAGTAAGAGCTTTCTTT CASSSGGASVRAFF . . TRBJ1-1 TRBV5-1
TGTGCCAGCAGCTTGGTCGGACTAGTCCTAAATACGCAGTATTTT CASSLVGLVLNTQYF . TRBD2 TRBJ2-3 TRBV5-6
TGTGCCAGCAGCCAGATGGGGACAGCCTCTGGAAACACCATATATTTT CASSQMGTASGNTIYF . TRBD1 TRBJ1-3 TRBV4-2
TGTGCCAGCAGCTTAAAGGGGGTAGGGACTGAAGCTTTCTTT CASSLKGVGTEAFF . . TRBJ1-1 TRBV7-9
TGTGCCAGCCGGGTTTTGAACACTGAAGCTTTCTTT CASRVLNTEAFF . . TRBJ1-1 TRBV2
TGTGCCAGCAGGGATCCGGGACAGGTTCTTTATGGCTACACCTTC CASRDPGQVLYGYTF once TRBD1 TRBJ1-2 TRBV6-5
TGTGCCAGCAGCGAGGCGGGCTACGAGCAGTACTTC CASSEAGYEQYF . . TRBJ2-7 TRBV7-8
TGTGCCAGCTCACCACCGGGCGCGACTGAAGCTTTCTTT CASSPPGATEAFF . . TRBJ1-1 TRBV18
TGTGCCAGCAGTGGACAGATCAATCAGCCCCAGCATTTT CASSGQINQPQHF . . TRBJ1-5 TRBV6-5
TGTGCCAGCAGAGCTCAGGGGGAGTGGGTCTATGGCTACACCTTC CASRAQGEWVYGYTF . TRBD1 TRBJ1-2 TRBV28
TGTGCCTGGAGTTTGCTAGCGGGCGGACGAGATACGCAGTATTTT CAWSLLAGGRDTQYF . TRBD2 TRBJ2-3 TRBV30
TGTGCCAGCAGCTTGGTGGAGGCAACTAACTATGGCTACACCTTC CASSLVEATNYGYTF . . TRBJ1-2 TRBV5-6
TGTGCCAGCAGCTTAAGTCCTTTTGGGGGCCGGACTGAAGCTTTCTTT CASSLSPFGGRTEAFF . . TRBJ1-1 TRBV7-2
TGTGCCAGCAGTGGGGAGGTTTTCCAAGAGACCCAGTACTTC CASSGEVFQETQYF once . TRBJ2-5 TRBV2
TGTGCCAGCAGTCCATCTAGGCGGGGGGGCGTGGATACGCAGTATTTT CASSPSRRGGVDTQYF . TRBD2 TRBJ2-3 TRBV27
TGTGCCAGCAGGCTTCCGGACTTGGGAAACACCATATATTTT CASRLPDLGNTIYF once . TRBJ1-3 TRBV28
TGTGCCAGTAGTACGACTAGCGCAGATACGCAGTATTTT CASSTTSADTQYF . TRBD2 TRBJ2-3 TRBV19
TGCGCCAGCAGCGGGTCGGAGGGGGGACTATACACTGATGCTTTCTTT CASSGSEGGLYTDAFF few . TRBJ1-1 TRBV5-1
TGTGCCAGCTCACCGTTCGGACAGGGGGCTGGGGCCAACGTCCTGACTTTC CASSPFGQGAGANVLTF . TRBD1 TRBJ2-6 TRBV18
TGTGCCAGCAGTGAGCTGCGGGGGTTAACCGGGGAGCTGTTTTTT CASSELRGLTGELFF . TRBD2 TRBJ2-2 TRBV6-1
TGTGCCTGGGGGGATGACACCCGGGGCACTGAAGCTTTCTTT CAWGDDTRGTEAFF . . TRBJ1-1 TRBV30
TGTGCCAGCAGCTTGGGAGGGTCCTCCTACGAGCAGTACTTC CASSLGGSSYEQYF . . TRBJ2-7 TRBV5-6
TGTGCCAGCAGTGAAGGGCCCAGGGGAACCTACGAGCAGTACTTC CASSEGPRGTYEQYF . . TRBJ2-7 TRBV2
TGTGCCAGCAGCTTAGTCCGGGACAGGGCCCTCTATGGCTACACCTTC CASSLVRDRALYGYTF few TRBD1 TRBJ1-2 TRBV7-2
TGTGCCAGCAGCTTGTTCGACTATGGGAGGTCACCCCTCCACTTT CASSLFDYGRSPLHF . . TRBJ1-6 TRBV5-6
TGTGCCAGCCTCGACAGGGGAGTATCCGGGGAGCTGTTTTTT CASLDRGVSGELFF . TRBD1 TRBJ2-2 TRBV6-6
TGTGCCAGCAGTGCCGGACTAGCGGGGGGGGGCAATGAGCAGTTCTTC CASSAGLAGGGNEQFF . TRBD2 TRBJ2-1 TRBV6-1
TGCGCCAGCAGCCGACAGGGTGCGATTCAGTACTTC CASSRQGAIQYF . TRBD1 TRBJ2-4 TRBV5-1
TGTGCCAGTAGTCAAAGGACAGGGGATTGGTATGTCTCTGGAAGCACCATATATTTT CASSQRTGDWYVSGSTIYF . TRBD1 TRBJ1-3 TRBV19
TGTGCCAGCAGCCGGTCTAGCTTTAGGGCGGCTGGAAACACCATATATTTT CASSRSSFRAAGNTIYF once . TRBJ1-3 TRBV27
TGTGCCAGCAGTTTACCATTTTCACCCCTCCACTTT CASSLPFSPLHF . . TRBJ1-6 TRBV27
TGTGCCAGCAGTCAAGGGGTAGCACAGAGTAACTATGGCTACACCTTC CASSQGVAQSNYGYTF . . TRBJ1-2 TRBV7-2
TGTGCCACCAGCAGATTACGGGGGGGACTGGACACCGGGGAGCTGTTTTTT CATSRLRGGLDTGELFF few TRBD2 TRBJ2-2 TRBV15
TGTGCCAGCAGTGAAGGGAGGCTAGGTGGCTACACCTTC CASSEGRLGGYTF . . TRBJ1-2 TRBV2
TGCGCCAGCAGCATACAGGGCACTAATGAAAAACTGTTTTTT CASSIQGTNEKLFF . . TRBJ1-4 TRBV5-1